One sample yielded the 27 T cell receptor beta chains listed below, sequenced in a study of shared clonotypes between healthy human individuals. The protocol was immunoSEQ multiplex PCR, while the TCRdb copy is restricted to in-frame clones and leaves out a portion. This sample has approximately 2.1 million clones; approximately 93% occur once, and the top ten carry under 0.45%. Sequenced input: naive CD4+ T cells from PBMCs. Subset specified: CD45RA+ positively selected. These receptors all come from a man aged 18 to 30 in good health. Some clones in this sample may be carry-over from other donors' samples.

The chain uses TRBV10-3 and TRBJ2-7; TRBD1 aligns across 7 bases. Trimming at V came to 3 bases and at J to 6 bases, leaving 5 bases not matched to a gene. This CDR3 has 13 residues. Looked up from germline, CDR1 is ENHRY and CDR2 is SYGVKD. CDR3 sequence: CAISDDREREQYF. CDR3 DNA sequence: TGTGCCATCAGTGACGACAGGGAACGCGAGCAGTACTTC.

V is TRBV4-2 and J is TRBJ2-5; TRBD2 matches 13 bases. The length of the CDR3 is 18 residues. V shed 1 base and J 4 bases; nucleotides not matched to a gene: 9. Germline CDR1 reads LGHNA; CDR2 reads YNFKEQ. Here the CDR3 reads CASSQGTWTSGSPETQYF. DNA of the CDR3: TGTGCCAGCAGCCAAGGTACCTGGACTAGCGGGAGTCCAGAGACCCAGTACTTC.

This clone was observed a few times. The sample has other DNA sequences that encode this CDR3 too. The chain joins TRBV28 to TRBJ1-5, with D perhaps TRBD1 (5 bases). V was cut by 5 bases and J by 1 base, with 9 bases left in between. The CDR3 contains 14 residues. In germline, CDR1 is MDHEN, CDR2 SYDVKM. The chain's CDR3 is CASSLGRSNQPQHF. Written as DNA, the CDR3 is TGTGCCAGCAGTCTGGGACGGAGCAATCAGCCCCAGCATTTT.

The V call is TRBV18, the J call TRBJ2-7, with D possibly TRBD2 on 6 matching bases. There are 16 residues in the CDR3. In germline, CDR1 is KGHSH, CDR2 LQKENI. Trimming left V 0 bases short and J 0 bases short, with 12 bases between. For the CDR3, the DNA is TGTGCCAGCTCACCACCGGGGACTCCCAGCTCCTACGAGCAGTACTTC. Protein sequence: CASSPPGTPSSYEQYF.

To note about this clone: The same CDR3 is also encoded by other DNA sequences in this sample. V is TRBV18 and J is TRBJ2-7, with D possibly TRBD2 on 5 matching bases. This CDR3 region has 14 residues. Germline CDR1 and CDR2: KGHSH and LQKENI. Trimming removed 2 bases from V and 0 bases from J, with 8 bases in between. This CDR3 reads CASSPRSGSYEQYF. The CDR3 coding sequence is TGTGCCAGCTCACCAAGGAGCGGCTCCTACGAGCAGTACTTC.

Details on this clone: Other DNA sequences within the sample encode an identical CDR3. The DNA for the CDR3 is TGTGCCAGCAGTCGGACAGGCACAGATACGCAGTATTTT. Its translation is CASSRTGTDTQYF. The gene calls are TRBV7-9 and TRBJ2-3, with D possibly matching TRBD1 (6 bases). Germline V lookup: CDR1 SEHNR, CDR2 FQNEAQ (reference sequence). The CDR3 sequence is 13 residues long. The V end was cut by 6 bases, the J end by 1 base, with 8 bases between.

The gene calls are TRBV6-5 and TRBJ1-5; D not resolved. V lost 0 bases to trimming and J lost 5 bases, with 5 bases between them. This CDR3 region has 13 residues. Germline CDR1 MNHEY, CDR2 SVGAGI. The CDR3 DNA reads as TGTGCCAGCAGTTACTCCCTTCATCAGCCCCAGCATTTT. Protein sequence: CASSYSLHQPQHF.

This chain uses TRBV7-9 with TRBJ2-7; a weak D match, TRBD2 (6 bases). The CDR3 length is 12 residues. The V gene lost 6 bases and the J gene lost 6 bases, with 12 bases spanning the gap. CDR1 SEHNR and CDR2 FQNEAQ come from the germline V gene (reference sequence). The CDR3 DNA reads TGTGCCAGCAGTGGAGCCGGGGGCGAGCAGTACTTC. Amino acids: CASSGAGGEQYF.

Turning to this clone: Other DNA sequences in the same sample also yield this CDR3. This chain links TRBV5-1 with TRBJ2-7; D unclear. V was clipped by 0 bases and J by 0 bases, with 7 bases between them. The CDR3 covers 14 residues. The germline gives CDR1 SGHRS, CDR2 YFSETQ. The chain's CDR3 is CASSLEGSSYEQYF. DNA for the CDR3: TGCGCCAGCAGCTTGGAGGGCAGCTCCTACGAGCAGTACTTC.

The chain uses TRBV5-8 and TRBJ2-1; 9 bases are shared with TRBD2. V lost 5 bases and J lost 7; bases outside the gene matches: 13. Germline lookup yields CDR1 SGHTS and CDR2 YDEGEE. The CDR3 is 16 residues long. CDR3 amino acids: CASRPWSGGRANEQFF. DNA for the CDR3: TGTGCCAGCAGGCCGTGGAGTGGCGGGAGGGCGAATGAGCAGTTCTTC.

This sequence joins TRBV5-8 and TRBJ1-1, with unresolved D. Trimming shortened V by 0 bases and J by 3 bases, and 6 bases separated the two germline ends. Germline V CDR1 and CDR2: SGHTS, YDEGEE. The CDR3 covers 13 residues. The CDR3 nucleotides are TGTGCCAGCAGCTTGGCGCGCCACACTGAAGCTTTCTTT. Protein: CASSLARHTEAFF. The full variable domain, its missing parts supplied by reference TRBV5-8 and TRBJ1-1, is EAGVTQSPTHLIKTRGQQATLRCSPISGHTSVYWYQQALGLGLQFLLWYDEGEERNRGNFPPRFSGRQFPNYSSELNVNALELEDSALYLCASSLARHTEAFFGQGTRLTVV.

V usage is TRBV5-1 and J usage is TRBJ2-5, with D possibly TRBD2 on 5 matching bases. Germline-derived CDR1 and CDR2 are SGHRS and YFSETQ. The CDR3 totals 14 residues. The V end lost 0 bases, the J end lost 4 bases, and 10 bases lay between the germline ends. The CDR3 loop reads CASSLEPGRETQYF. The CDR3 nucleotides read TGCGCCAGCAGCTTGGAACCGGGGAGAGAGACCCAGTACTTC.

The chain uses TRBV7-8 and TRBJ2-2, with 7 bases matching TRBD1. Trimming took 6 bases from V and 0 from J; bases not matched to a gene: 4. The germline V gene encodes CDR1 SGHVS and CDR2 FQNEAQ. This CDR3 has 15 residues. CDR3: CASSRQGSNTGELFF. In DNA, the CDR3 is TGTGCCAGCAGTAGACAGGGATCGAACACCGGGGAGCTGTTTTTT.

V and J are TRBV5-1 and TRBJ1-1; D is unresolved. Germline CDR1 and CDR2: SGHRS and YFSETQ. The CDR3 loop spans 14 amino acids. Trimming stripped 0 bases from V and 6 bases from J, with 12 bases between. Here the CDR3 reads CASSLASSAPEAFF. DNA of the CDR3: TGCGCCAGCAGCTTGGCCTCATCTGCCCCTGAAGCTTTCTTT. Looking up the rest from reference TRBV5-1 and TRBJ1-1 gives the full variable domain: KAGVTQTPRYLIKTRGQQVTLSCSPISGHRSVSWYQQTPGQGLQFLFEYFSETQRNKGNFPGRFSGRQFSNSRSEMNVSTLELGDSALYLCASSLASSAPEAFFGQGTRLTVV.

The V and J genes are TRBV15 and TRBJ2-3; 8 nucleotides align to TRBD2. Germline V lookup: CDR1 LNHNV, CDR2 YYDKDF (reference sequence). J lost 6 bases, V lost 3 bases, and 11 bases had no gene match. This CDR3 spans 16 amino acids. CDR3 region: CATSRTDSGVEDTQYF. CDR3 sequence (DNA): TGTGCCACCAGCAGGACAGATAGCGGGGTCGAGGATACGCAGTATTTT.

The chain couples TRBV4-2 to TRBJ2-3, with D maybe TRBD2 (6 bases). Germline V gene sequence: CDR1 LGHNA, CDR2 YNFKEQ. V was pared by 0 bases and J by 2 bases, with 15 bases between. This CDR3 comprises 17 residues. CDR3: CASSQDSGRGYTDTQYF. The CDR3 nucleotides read TGTGCCAGCAGCCAAGATTCCGGGAGAGGGTACACAGATACGCAGTATTTT.

The CDR3 region is CASSPETGSYGYTF. The CDR3, as DNA: TGTGCCAGCTCACCAGAGACAGGGAGCTATGGCTACACCTTC. This chain joins TRBV18 and TRBJ1-2; 7 nucleotides align to TRBD1. The CDR3 runs 14 residues. Germline assignment: CDR1 KGHSH and CDR2 LQKENI. The junction had 4 bases not matched to a gene; V was cut back by 2 bases and J by 4 bases. The variable domain in full, with the rest retrieved from reference TRBV18 and TRBJ1-2, is NAGVMQNPRHLVRRRGQEARLRCSPMKGHSHVYWYRQLPEEGLKFMVYLQKENIIDESGMPKERFSAEFPKEGPSILRIQQVVRGDSAAYFCASSPETGSYGYTFGSGTRLTVV.

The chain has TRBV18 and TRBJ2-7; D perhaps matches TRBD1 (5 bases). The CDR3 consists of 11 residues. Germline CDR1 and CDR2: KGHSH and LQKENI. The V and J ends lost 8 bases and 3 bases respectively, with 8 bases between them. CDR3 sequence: CASGQGYEQYF. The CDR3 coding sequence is TGTGCCAGCGGGCAGGGCTACGAGCAGTACTTC.

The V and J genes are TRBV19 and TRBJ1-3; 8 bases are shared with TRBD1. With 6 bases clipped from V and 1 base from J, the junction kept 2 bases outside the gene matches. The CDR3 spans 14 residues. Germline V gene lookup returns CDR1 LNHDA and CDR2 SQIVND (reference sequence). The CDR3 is CASRYRGSGNTIYF. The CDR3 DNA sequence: TGTGCCAGTAGATACAGGGGGTCTGGAAACACCATATATTTT.

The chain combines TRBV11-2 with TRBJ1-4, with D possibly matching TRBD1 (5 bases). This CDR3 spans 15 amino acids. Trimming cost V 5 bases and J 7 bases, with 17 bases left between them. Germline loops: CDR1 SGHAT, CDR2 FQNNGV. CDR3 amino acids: CASSDRTGGGEKLFF. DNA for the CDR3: TGTGCCAGCAGCGATAGGACCGGCGGGGGTGAAAAACTGTTTTTT.

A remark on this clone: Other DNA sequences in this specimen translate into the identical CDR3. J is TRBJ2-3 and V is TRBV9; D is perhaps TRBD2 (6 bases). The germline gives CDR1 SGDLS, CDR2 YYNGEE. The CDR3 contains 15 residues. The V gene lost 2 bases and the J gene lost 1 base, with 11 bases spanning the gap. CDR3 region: CASSVAGGGTDTQYF. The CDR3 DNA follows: TGTGCCAGCAGCGTGGCCGGAGGGGGCACAGATACGCAGTATTTT.

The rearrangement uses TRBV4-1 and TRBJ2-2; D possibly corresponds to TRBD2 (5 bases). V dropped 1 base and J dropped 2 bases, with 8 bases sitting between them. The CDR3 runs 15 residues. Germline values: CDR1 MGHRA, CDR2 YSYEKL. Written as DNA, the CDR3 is TGCGCCAGCAGCCAAGGGACTTCTAACACCGGGGAGCTGTTTTTT. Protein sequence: CASSQGTSNTGELFF.

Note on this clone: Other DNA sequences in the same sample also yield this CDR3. This CDR3 is CASSPGQGGQPQHF. CDR3 nucleotides: TGTGCCAGCTCACCTGGACAGGGGGGCCAGCCCCAGCATTTT. The chain joins TRBV18 to TRBJ1-5, with TRBD1 matching over 10 bases. CDR3 length: 14 residues. The germline gives CDR1 KGHSH, CDR2 LQKENI. Trimming took 3 bases from V and 7 from J; bases not matched to a gene: 3.

As DNA, the CDR3 is TGCGCCAGCAGCAGCAACCAAGAGACCCAGTACTTC. Protein: CASSSNQETQYF. The chain joins TRBV10-2 to TRBJ2-5, with D unclear. CDR1 WSHSY and CDR2 SAAADI come from the germline V gene. Trimming took off 6 bases at V and 0 bases at J, with 5 bases between the two ends. The CDR3 runs 12 residues.

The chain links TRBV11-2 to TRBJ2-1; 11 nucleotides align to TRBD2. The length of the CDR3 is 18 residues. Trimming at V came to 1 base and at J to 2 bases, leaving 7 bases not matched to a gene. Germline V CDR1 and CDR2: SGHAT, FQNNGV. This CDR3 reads CASSLGTSGFQTYNEQFF. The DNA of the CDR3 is TGTGCCAGCAGCTTAGGGACTAGCGGGTTCCAGACCTACAATGAGCAGTTCTTC.

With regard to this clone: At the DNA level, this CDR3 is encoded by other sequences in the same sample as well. The CDR3: CASSLDPSGELFF. The CDR3 coding sequence is TGCGCCAGCAGCTTGGACCCTAGCGGGGAGCTGTTTTTT. The chain carries TRBV5-1 and TRBJ2-2; D unresolved. V lost 0 bases to trimming and J lost 7 bases, with 7 bases between them. The CDR3 length is 13 residues. CDR1 is SGHRS and CDR2 is YFSETQ in the germline V gene.

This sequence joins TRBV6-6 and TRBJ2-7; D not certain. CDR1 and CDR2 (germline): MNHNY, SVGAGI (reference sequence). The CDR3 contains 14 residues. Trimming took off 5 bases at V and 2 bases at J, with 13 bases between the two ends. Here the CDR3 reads CASSLGNHAYEQYF. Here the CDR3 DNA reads TGTGCCAGCAGTCTGGGGAACCATGCCTACGAGCAGTACTTC.